Below, one T cell receptor beta chain is given with its context. These data belong to a study of blood T cell repertoires in COVID-19. Under the authors' procedure: How many nucleated cells were present was estimated from reference gene primer amplification. Some clones are missing from TCRdb's copy, which holds only in-frame ones; the method was immunoSEQ multiplex PCR. V and J calls plus clone size are reproduced from that table; the DNA served to infer D and trimming. Among 200,000 to 250,000 clones listed, approximately 80% were seen once. The length of the CDR3 is 13 residues. The V end lost 2 bases, the J end lost 9 bases, and 11 bases lay between the germline ends.

This TCR derives from a man older than 75 with acute or convalescent COVID-19. This chain uses TRBV12-3 or TRBV12-4 with TRBJ1-5; D is uncertain. The sample was peripheral blood. For the CDR3, the DNA is TGTGCCAGCAGTTTACGGAGCGCGGGGCCCCAGCATTTT. Encoded protein: CASSLRSAGPQHF.